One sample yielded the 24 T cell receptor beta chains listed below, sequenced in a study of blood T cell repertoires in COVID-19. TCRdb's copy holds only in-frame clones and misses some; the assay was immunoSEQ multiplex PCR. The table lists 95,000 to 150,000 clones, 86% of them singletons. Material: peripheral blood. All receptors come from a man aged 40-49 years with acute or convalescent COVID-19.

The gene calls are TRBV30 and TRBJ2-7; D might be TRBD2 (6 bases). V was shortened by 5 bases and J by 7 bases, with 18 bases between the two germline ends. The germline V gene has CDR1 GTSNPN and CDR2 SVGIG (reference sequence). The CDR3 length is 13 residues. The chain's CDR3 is CAWRGLTFFEQYF. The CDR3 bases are TGTGCCTGGCGGGGACTCACTTTCTTTGAGCAGTACTTC. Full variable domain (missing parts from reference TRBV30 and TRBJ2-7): SQTIHQWPATLVQPVGSPLSLECTVEGTSNPNLYWYRQAAGRGLQLLFYSVGIGQISSEVPQNLSASRPQDRQFILSSKKLLLSDSGFYLCAWRGLTFFEQYFGPGTRLTVT.

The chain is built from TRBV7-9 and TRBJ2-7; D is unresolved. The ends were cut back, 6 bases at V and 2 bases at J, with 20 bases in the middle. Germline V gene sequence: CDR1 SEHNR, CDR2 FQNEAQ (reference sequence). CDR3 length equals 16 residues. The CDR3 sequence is CASRHTNAGPPYEQYF. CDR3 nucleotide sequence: TGTGCCAGCAGGCATACCAATGCCGGTCCGCCCTACGAGCAGTACTTC.

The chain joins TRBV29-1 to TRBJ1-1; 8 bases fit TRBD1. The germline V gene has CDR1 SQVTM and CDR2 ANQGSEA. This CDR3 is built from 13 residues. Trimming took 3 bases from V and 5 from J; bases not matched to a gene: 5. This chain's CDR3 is CSVDGQGLTEAFF. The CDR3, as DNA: TGCAGCGTTGACGGACAGGGATTGACTGAAGCTTTCTTT. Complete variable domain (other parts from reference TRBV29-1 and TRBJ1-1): SAVISQKPSRDICQRGTSLTIQCQVDSQVTMMFWYRQQPGQSLTLIATANQGSEATYESGFVIDKFPISRPNLTFSTLTVSNMSPEDSSIYLCSVDGQGLTEAFFGQGTRLTVV.

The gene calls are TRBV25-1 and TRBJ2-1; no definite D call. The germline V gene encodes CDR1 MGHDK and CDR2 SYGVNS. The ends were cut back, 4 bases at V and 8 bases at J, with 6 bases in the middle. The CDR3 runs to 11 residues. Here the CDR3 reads CASSVVYEQFF. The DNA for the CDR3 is TGTGCCAGCAGTGTAGTTTATGAGCAGTTCTTC. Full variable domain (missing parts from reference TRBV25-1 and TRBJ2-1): EADIYQTPRYLVIGTGKKITLECSQTMGHDKMYWYQQDPGMELHLIHYSYGVNSTEKGDLSSESTVSRIRTEHFPLTLESARPSHTSQYLCASSVVYEQFFGPGTRLTVL.

The CDR3 region is CASKQGLSYEQYF. CDR3 nucleotides: TGTGCCAGCAAACAGGGCCTCTCCTACGAGCAGTACTTC. The V gene is TRBV27, the J gene TRBJ2-7; possible D gene TRBD1, 6 bases. The CDR3 runs 13 residues. Trimming left V 7 bases short and J 0 bases short, with 10 bases between. CDR1 MNHEY and CDR2 SMNVEV come from the germline V gene (reference sequence).

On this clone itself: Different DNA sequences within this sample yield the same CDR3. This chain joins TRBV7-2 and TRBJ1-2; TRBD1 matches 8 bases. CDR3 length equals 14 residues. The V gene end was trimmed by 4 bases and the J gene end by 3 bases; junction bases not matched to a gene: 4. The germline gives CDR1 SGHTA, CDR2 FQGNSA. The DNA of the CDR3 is TGTGCCAGCAGCTCCGACAGGGGCGACTATGGCTACACCTTC. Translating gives CASSSDRGDYGYTF.

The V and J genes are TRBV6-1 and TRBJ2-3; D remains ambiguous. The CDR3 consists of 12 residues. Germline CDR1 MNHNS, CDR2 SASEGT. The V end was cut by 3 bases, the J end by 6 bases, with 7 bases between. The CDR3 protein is CASSESRDTQYF. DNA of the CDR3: TGTGCCAGCAGTGAGTCGAGGGATACGCAGTATTTT.

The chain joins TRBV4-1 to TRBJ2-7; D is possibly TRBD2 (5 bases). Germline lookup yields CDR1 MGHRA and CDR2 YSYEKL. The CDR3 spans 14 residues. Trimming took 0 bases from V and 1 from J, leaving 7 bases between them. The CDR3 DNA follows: TGCGCCAGCAGCCAAGACCGCGGGTCCTACGAGCAGTACTTC. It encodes CASSQDRGSYEQYF.

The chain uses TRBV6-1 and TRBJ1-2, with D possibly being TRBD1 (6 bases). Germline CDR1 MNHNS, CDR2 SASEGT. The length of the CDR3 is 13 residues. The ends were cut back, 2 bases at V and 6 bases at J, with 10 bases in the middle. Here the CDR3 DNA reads TGTGCCAGCAGTGAAATTTCAGGGGATGGCTACACCTTC. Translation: CASSEISGDGYTF.

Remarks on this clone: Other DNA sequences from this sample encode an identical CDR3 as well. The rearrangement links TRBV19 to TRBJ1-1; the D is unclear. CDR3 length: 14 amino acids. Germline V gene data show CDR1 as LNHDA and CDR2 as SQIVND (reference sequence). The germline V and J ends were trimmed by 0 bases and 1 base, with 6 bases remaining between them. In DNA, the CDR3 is TGTGCCAGTAGTATAGACTCCAGGAACACTGAAGCTTTCTTT. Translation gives CASSIDSRNTEAFF.

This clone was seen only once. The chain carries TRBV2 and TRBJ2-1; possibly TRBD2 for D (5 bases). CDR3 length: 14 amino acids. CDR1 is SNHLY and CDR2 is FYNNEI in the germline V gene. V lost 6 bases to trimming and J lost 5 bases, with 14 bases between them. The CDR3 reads CASRYRAANNEQFF. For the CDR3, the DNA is TGTGCCAGCAGATATCGAGCGGCTAACAATGAGCAGTTCTTC.

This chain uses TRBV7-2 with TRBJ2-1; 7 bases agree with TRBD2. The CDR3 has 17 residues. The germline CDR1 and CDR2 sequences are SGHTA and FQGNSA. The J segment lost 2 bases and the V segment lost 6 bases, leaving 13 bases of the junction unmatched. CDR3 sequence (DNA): TGTGCCAGCAGTGGCCGGGGGGACTCTACCCCCTACAATGAGCAGTTCTTC. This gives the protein CASSGRGDSTPYNEQFF.

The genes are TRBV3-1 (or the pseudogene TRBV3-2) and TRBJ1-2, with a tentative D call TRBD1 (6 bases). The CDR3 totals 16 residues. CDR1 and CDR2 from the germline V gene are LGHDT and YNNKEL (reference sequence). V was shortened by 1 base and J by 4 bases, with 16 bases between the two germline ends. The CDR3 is CASSQAWGGNVYGYTF. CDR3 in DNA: TGTGCCAGCAGCCAAGCGTGGGGGGGCAATGTCTATGGCTACACCTTC.

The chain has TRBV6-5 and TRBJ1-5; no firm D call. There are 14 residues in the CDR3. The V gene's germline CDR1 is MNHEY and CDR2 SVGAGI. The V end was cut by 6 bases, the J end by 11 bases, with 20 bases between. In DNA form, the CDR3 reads TGTGCCAGCAGGCGCTCCCAAGTTTCGGGGACCCAGCATTTT. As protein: CASRRSQVSGTQHF.

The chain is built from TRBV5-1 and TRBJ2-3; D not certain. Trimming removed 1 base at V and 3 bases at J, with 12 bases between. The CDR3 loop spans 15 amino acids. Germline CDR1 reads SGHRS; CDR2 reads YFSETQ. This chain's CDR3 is CASSLYPAGTDTQYF. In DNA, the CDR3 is TGCGCCAGCAGCTTGTATCCCGCCGGGACAGATACGCAGTATTTT.

As DNA, the CDR3 is TGTGCCAGCAGCTTGGTAGTAGGTAGCGGCTCTCAAGAGACCCAGTACTTC. Translation: CASSLVVGSGSQETQYF. J is TRBJ2-5 and V is TRBV5-4; D is perhaps TRBD2 (6 bases). The CDR3 loop spans 17 amino acids. With 0 bases removed from V and 2 bases from J, the gap between germline ends came to 17 bases. In germline, CDR1 is SGHNT, CDR2 YYREEE (reference sequence).

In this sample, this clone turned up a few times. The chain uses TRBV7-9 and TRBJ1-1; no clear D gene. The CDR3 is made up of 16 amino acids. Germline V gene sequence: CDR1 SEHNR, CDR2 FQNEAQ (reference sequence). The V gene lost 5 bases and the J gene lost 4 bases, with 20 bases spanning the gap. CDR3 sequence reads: CASSPLRTGVGTEAFF. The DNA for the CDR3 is TGTGCCAGCAGCCCCCTTAGGACCGGGGTGGGCACTGAAGCTTTCTTT.

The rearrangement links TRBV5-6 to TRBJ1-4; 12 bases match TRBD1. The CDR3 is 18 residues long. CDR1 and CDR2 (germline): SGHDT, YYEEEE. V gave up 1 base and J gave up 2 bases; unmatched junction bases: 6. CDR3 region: CASSLRRGQGATNEKLFF. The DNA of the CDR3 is TGTGCCAGCAGCTTGCGCCGGGGACAGGGGGCCACTAATGAAAAACTGTTTTTT. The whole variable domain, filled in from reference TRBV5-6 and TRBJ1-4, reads DAGVTQSPTHLIKTRGQQVTLRCSPKSGHDTVSWYQQALGQGPQFIFQYYEEEERQRGNFPDRFSGHQFPNYSSELNVNALLLGDSALYLCASSLRRGQGATNEKLFFGSGTQLSVL.

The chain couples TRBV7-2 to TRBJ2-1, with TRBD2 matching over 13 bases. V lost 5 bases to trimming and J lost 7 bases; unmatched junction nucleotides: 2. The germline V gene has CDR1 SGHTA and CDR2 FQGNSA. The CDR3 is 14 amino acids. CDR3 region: CASSLGLAGNEQFF. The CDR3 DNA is TGTGCCAGCAGCCTGGGACTAGCGGGGAATGAGCAGTTCTTC.

For the CDR3, the DNA is TGTGCCAGCAGCCCCTCCGGGGGGTATGAGCAGTTCTTC. This gives the protein CASSPSGGYEQFF. The chain has TRBV7-9 and TRBJ2-1; TRBD2 matches at 7 bases. The CDR3 covers 13 residues. CDR1 is SEHNR and CDR2 is FQNEAQ in the germline V gene (reference sequence). V was clipped by 5 bases and J by 8 bases; unmatched bases: 6.

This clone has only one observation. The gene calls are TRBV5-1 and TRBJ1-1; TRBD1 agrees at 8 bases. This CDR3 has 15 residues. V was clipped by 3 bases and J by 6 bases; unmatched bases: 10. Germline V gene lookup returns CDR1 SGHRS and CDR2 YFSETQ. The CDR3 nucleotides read TGCGCCAGCAGCTGGGGAGGACAGGGAGTGGCTGAAGCTTTCTTT. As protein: CASSWGGQGVAEAFF.

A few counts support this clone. CDR3 loop: CASSPGGDNQPQHF. The CDR3 region has the DNA TGTGCCAGCTCACCAGGAGGAGATAATCAGCCCCAGCATTTT. The V gene is TRBV18, the J gene TRBJ1-5, with D uncertain. Germline CDR1 KGHSH, CDR2 LQKENI. The V end was cut by 2 bases, the J end by 4 bases, with 9 bases between. The length of the CDR3 is 14 residues.

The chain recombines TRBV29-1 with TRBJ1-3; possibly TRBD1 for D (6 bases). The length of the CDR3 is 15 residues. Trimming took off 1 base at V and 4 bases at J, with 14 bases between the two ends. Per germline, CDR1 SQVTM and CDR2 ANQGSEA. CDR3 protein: CSVEVQGRSGNTIYF. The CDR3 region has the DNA TGCAGCGTTGAAGTCCAGGGGCGATCGGGAAACACCATATATTTT. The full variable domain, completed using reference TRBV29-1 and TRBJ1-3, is SAVISQKPSRDICQRGTSLTIQCQVDSQVTMMFWYRQQPGQSLTLIATANQGSEATYESGFVIDKFPISRPNLTFSTLTVSNMSPEDSSIYLCSVEVQGRSGNTIYFGEGSWLTVV.

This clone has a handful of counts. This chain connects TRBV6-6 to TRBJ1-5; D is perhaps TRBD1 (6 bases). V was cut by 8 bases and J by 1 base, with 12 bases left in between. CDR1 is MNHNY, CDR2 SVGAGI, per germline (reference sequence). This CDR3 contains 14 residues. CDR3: CASLDTGSNQPQHF. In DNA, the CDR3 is TGTGCCAGCCTCGACACAGGGAGCAATCAGCCCCAGCATTTT.